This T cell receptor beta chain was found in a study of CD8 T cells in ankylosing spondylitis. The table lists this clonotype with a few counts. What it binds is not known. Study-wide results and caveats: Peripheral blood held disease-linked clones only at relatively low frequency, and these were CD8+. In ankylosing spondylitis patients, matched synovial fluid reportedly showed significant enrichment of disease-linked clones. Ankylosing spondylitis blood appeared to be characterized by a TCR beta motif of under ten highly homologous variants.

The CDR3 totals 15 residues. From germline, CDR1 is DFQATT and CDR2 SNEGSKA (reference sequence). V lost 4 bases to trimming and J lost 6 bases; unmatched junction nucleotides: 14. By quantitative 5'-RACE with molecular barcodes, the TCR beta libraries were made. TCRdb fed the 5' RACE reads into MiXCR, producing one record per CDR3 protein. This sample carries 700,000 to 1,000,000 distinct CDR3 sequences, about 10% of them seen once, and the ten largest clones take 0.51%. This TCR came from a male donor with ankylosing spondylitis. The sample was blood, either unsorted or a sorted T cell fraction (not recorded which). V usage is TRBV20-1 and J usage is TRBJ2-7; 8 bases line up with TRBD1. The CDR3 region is CSAISGQGGGSEQYF. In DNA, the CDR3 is TGCAGTGCTATCTCTGGACAGGGTGGGGGCTCCGAGCAGTACTTC.